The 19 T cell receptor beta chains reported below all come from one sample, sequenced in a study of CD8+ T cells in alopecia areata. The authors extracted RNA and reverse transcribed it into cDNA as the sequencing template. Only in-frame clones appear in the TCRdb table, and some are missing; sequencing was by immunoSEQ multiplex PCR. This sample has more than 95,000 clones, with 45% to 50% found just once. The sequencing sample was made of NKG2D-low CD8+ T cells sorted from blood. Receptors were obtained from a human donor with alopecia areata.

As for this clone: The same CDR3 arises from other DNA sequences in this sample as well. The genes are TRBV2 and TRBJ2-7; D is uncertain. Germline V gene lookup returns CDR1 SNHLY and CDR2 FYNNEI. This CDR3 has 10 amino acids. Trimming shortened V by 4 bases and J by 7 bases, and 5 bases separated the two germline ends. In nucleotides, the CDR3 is TGTGCCAGCAGTGGGGATGAGCAGTACTTC. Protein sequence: CASSGDEQYF.

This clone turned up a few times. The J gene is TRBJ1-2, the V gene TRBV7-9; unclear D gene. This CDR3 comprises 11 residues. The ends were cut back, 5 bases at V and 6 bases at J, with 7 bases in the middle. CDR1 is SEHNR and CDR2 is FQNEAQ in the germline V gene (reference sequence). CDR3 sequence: CASSLGDGYTF. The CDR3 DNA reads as TGTGCCAGCAGCCTCGGGGATGGCTACACCTTC. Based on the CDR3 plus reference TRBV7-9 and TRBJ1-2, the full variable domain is DTGVSQNPRHKITKRGQNVTFRCDPISEHNRLYWYRQTLGQGPEFLTYFQNEAQLEKSRLLSDRFSAERPKGSFSTLEIQRTEQGDSAMYLCASSLGDGYTFGSGTRLTVV.

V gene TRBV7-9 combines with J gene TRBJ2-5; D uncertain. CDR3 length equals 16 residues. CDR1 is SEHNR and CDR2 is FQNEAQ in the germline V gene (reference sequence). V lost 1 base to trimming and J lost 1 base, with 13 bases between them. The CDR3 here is CASSLVGGTTQETQYF. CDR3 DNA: TGTGCCAGCAGCTTAGTAGGCGGCACCACCCAAGAGACCCAGTACTTC.

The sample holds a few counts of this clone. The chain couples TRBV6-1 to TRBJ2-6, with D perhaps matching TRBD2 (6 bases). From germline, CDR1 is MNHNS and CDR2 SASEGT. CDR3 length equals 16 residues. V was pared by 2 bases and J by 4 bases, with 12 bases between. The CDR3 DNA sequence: TGTGCCAGCAGTGAATCCGAGGAGGGAGGGGCCAACGTCCTGACTTTC. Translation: CASSESEEGGANVLTF.

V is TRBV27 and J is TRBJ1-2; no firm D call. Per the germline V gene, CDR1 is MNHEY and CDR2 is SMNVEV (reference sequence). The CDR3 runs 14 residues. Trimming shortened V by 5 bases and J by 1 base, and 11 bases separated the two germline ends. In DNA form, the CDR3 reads TGTGCCAGCAGTCCCCGGCCCTTTAACTATGGCTACACCTTC. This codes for CASSPRPFNYGYTF.

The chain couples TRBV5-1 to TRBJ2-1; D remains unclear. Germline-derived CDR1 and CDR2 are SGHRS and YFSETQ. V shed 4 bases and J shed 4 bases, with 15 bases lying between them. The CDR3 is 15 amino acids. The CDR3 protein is CASSHPGPEYNEQFF. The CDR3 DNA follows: TGCGCCAGCAGCCACCCTGGCCCAGAGTACAATGAGCAGTTCTTC.

The CDR3 nucleotides are TGTGCCAGCAGTTTTGGACTAGCGATGAGGTACGAGCAGTACTTC. Translated: CASSFGLAMRYEQYF. V and J are TRBV2 and TRBJ2-7, with 9 positions matching TRBD2. V was clipped by 5 bases and J by 4 bases; unmatched bases: 9. Looked up from germline, CDR1 is SNHLY and CDR2 is FYNNEI. The CDR3 runs 15 residues.

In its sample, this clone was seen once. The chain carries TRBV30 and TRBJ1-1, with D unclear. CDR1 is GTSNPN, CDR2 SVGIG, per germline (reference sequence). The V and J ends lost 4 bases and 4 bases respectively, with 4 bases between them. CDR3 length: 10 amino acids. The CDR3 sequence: CAWTLTEAFF. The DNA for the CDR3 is TGTGCCTGGACACTCACTGAAGCTTTCTTT.

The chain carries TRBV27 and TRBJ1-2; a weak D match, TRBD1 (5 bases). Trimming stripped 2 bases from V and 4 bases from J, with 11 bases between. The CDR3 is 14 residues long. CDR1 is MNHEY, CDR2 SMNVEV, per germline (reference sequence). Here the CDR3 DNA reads TGTGCCAGCAGTTTAACCAGGGTTGGCTATGGCTACACCTTC. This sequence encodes CASSLTRVGYGYTF.

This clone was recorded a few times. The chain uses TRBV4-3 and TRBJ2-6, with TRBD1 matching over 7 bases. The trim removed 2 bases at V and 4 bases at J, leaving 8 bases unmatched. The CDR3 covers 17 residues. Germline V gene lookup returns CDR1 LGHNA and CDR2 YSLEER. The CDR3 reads CASSQTGDAAGANVLTF. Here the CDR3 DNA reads TGCGCCAGCAGCCAAACAGGGGACGCGGCAGGGGCCAACGTCCTGACTTTC.

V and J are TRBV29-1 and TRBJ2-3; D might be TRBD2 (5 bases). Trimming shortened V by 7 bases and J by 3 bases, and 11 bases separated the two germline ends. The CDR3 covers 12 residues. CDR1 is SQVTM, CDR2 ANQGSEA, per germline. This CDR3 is CSGREGTDTQYF. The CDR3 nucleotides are TGCAGCGGGCGTGAGGGAACAGATACGCAGTATTTT.

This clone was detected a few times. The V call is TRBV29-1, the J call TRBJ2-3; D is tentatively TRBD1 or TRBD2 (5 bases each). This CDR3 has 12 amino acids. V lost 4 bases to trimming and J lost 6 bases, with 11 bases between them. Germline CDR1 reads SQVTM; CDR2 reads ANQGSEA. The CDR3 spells CSVVGESDTQYF. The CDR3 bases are TGCAGCGTTGTAGGGGAGTCGGATACGCAGTATTTT.

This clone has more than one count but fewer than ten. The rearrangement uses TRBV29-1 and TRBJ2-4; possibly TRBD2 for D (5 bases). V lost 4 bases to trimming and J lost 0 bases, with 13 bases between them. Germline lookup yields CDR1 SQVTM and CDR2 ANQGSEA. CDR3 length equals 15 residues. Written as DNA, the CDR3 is TGCAGCGTTGGCTGGGCAGCGGAAGCCAAAAACATTCAGTACTTC. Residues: CSVGWAAEAKNIQYF.

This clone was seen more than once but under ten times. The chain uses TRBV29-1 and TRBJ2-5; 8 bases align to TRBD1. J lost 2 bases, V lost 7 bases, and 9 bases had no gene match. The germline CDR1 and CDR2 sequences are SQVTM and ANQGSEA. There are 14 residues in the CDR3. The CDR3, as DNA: TGCAGCGCTATGGACAGGGACCCTCAAGAGACCCAGTACTTC. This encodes CSAMDRDPQETQYF.

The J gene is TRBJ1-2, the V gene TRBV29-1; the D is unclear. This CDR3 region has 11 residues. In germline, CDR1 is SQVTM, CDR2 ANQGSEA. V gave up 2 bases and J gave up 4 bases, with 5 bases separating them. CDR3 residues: CSVELTYGYTF. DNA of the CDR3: TGCAGCGTTGAACTGACCTATGGCTACACCTTC.

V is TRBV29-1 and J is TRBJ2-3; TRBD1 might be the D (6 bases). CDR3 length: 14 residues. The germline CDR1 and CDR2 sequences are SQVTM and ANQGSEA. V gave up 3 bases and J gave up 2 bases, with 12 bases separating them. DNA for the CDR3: TGCAGCGTTGATGGCCAGGGGATCACAGATACGCAGTATTTT. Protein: CSVDGQGITDTQYF.

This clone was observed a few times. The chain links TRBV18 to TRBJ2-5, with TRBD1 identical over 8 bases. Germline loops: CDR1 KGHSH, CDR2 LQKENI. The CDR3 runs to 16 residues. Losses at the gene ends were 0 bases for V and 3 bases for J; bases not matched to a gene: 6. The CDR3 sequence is CASSPPDRGIEETQYF. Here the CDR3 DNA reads TGTGCCAGCTCACCACCCGACAGGGGTATCGAAGAGACCCAGTACTTC.

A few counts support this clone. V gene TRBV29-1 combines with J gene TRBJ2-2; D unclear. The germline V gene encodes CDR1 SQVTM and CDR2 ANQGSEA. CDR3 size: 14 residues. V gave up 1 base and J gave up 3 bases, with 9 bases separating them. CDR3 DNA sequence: TGCAGCGTTGAAGGAAGGGCGGACACCGGGGAGCTGTTTTTT. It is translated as CSVEGRADTGELFF.

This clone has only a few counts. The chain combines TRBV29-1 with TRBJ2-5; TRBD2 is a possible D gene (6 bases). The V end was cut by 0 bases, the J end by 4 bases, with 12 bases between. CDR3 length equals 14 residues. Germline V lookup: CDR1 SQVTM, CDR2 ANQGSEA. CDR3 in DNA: TGCAGCGTTGAAGATGTGTACGGGGGAGAGACCCAGTACTTC. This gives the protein CSVEDVYGGETQYF. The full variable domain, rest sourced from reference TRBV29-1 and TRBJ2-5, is SAVISQKPSRDICQRGTSLTIQCQVDSQVTMMFWYRQQPGQSLTLIATANQGSEATYESGFVIDKFPISRPNLTFSTLTVSNMSPEDSSIYLCSVEDVYGGETQYFGPGTRLLVL.